The sequence of this T cell receptor (beta chain) was determined in a study of blood T cell repertoires in COVID-19. Measured with immunoSEQ multiplex PCR; TCRdb has only the in-frame clones, and not every one. The table records approximately 94,000 clones, 88% of them present only once. Sequencing was done on a sample of peripheral blood. This clonotype originated in a human donor in a cohort sampled during active COVID-19.

The CDR3 loop is CASSLAAGGAYTGELFF. CDR3 DNA sequence: TGTGCCAGCAGCCTGGCGGCGGGAGGCGCCTACACCGGGGAGCTGTTTTTT. The rearrangement uses TRBV9 and TRBJ2-2; 8 bases line up with TRBD2. Looked up from germline, CDR1 is SGDLS and CDR2 is YYNGEE. The CDR3 is 17 amino acids. J gave up 3 bases and V 4 bases, and 11 bases lay outside the gene matches. The whole variable domain, filled in from reference TRBV9 and TRBJ2-2, reads DSGVTQTPKHLITATGQRVTLRCSPRSGDLSVYWYQQSLDQGLQFLIQYYNGEERAKGNILERFSAQQFPDLHSELNLSSLELGDSALYFCASSLAAGGAYTGELFFGEGSRLTVL.